A single TCR beta chain is shown here with its context. This sample was taken from a study of blood T cell repertoires in COVID-19. Turning to the study itself: Samples came from the United States, Italy and Spain, spanning acute and convalescent COVID-19. Sample material is recorded as cDNA or gDNA derived from T cells, B-cell-depleted T cells, or PBMCs.

This CDR3 has 15 amino acids. CDR1 SGHRS and CDR2 YFSETQ come from the germline V gene. The J segment lost 0 bases and the V segment lost 4 bases, leaving 4 bases of the junction unmatched. Original analysis: From reference gene primer amplification, estimates of nucleated cell counts were derived. Profiled with immunoSEQ multiplex PCR; TCRdb holds only in-frame clones, not every one. V and J calls and clone size are as listed in that table; D and trimming were resolved from the DNA. The table lists about 87,000 clones, around 87% of them singletons. The chain employs TRBV5-1 and TRBJ1-3; 7 nucleotides line up with TRBD1. This TCR came from a woman of 80 years or more with acute or convalescent COVID-19. Sequenced material: peripheral blood. The CDR3 sequence is CASSKDRSSGNTIYF. CDR3 sequence (DNA): TGCGCCAGCAGCAAGGACAGGAGCTCTGGAAACACCATATATTTT.